This T cell receptor beta chain was sequenced in a study of T cells in Graves' hyperthyroidism and ophthalmopathy. Overall study findings and caveats: Prediction of ophthalmopathy progression came a median around 6.5 months pre-onset. Most clonotypes expanded in the thyroid (above 0.001) were also present in blood.

RNA transcripts served as the template for amplifying TCR beta CDR3 regions. During a first-round RT-PCR of the TCR CDR3, the HTBI primer set was used. TCRdb reprocessed the multiplex PCR reads via MiXCR and lists one record per CDR3 protein. The sample shows approximately 590,000 distinct CDR3 sequences, 35% to 55% of them seen only once. CDR3 length: 12 amino acids. V lost 10 bases and J 7 bases, leaving 16 bases between the germline ends. CDR1 and CDR2 (germline): SEHNR, FQNEAQ (reference sequence). This clonotype was found once. Its specificity is unknown. Clinical symptoms, serum thyroxine, TRAb, thyroid ultrasound and orbital computed tomography established diagnosis.

Specimen: peripheral blood or thyroid tissue (not recorded which). This clonotype originated in a woman between 18 and 30 years old with Graves' hyperthyroidism. The V and J genes are TRBV7-9 and TRBJ2-5, with D possibly being TRBD1 or TRBD2 (6 bases each). CDR3 sequence: CATAGGRGTQYF. As DNA, the CDR3 is TGTGCCACAGCGGGTGGCAGGGGGACCCAGTACTTC.